This T cell receptor (beta chain) was retrieved from a study of cytomegalovirus exposure and HLA in healthy donors (dated by TCRdb to the late 2010s). Some background on the complete study: According to an earlier analysis of several hundred of the donors, about 170 million T cells yielded 117 million unique TCR beta sequences and 250 to 350 Gb of sequence data. Roughly 300 gigabases of sequencing data and around 85 million unique TCR sequences made up an early release that covered under 750 HLA-typed donors. Among the roughly 400 genotyped donors, around 79% belonged to the genetic ancestry cluster associated with self-reported Caucasian donors. The aim of the study was to test whether cataloging public T cell receptors could identify signatures of past pathogen exposure. The study used immunosequencing to profile the T cell repertoires of several hundred subjects and linked those repertoires to cytomegalovirus serostatus. Besides the first cohort of some 670 subjects, a separate validation cohort made up of 120 or so different subjects was used. The study combined high-throughput TCR immunosequencing, statistical association of individual TCRs with disease status, and machine learning to predict cytomegalovirus infection status. To study patterns of TCR occurrence, a later analysis re-analyzed previously published TCR beta repertoires from 550 to 800 donors and added high-resolution HLA genotyping. In the later analysis, no new phenotypic data were used to find candidate immune exposures; instead, reliance was placed on TCR beta sequences and their occurrence across donors. An earlier analysis of 450 to 750 of the donors used high-throughput TCR beta sequencing to judge whether each TCR beta V gene segment behaved as functional or pseudogenic. Alongside the repertoire data, information on donor age, sex, ethnicity and CMV serostatus was compiled. A later genetic analysis took genome-wide SNP genotypes for 398 of the 666 donors and used that subset as a discovery cohort. Every discovery cohort repertoire had been produced on one sequencing platform. HLA typing included class I and class II loci at four-digit resolution. Typing coverage varied by locus: 629-630 donors for A, B, C, DRB1 and DQB1; approximately 520 for DQA1; approximately 570 for DPA1; approximately 470 for DPB1. Because of strong linkage in the cohort, a few DR-DQ haplotypes were treated as single units for association and clustering. Among 398 genotyped donors of the cohort, an average of around 240,000 unique TCR beta nucleotide sequences was sequenced per donor, of which 15% to 20% were non-productive.

Including cysteine and phenylalanine, the CDR3 has 17 amino acids. The read is trimmed to its CDR3 DNA, 51 bases read in frame from base 1. V lost 6 bases and J lost 2 bases, and the count of bases not matched to a germline gene is 9. CDR1 SGHAT and CDR2 FQNNGV were looked up in the germline V gene. Remarks on this clone: This receptor's antigen is unknown.

The cohort was made up of approximately 670 healthy bone marrow donors. Cohort members were all nominally healthy when sampled, although unrecorded immune exposures were likely present. The donor tested CMV seropositive, placing the donor among the 289 seropositive members of the cohort. Each donor provided a peripheral blood sample, and peripheral blood mononuclear cells were used for TCR beta sequencing. The Qiagen DNeasy Blood Extraction Kit was used to extract genomic DNA from the blood cell samples. On the study overall, not on this receptor specifically: In a later genetic analysis, a missense DCLRE1C variant was associated with V-gene and J-gene trimming of TCR beta chains, and the association was replicated in an independent cohort. In the study, around 150 TCR beta chains were listed as associated with cytomegalovirus. Across donors, most TCR sequences were observed very rarely, whereas some public TCRs were present in many individuals. In a later analysis, TCR association rates were found to vary across HLA loci, with the most associated TCRs seen for DRB1 alleles and the fewest for HLA-C alleles. Strong co-occurrence of HLA alleles, especially DR and DQ, made assigning TCR associations to individual alleles difficult. For the cohort, immune exposure information was limited to CMV serostatus. A later analysis found that HLA-associated TCR beta chains were more clonally expanded and had lower generation probabilities than equally common non-associated chains. The 87-base-pair reads could not distinguish some IMGT-functional V segments, including TRBV6-2 and TRBV6-3, so those segments were excluded. The authors suggested that the approach could potentially be extended to other disease states and immunological phenotypes. A cluster of highly shared sequence variants was judged likely to represent a technical artifact of the sequencing pipeline. This cohort had only TCR beta chains sequenced, and the lack of alpha or paired-chain data limited which features could be detected. Roughly uniform sequencing depth across donors was assumed in presence/absence analyses, although this assumption may not hold. A further reported finding was that TCR beta sequences accurately predicted the HLA-A and HLA-B alleles for most subjects in the first cohort. A few of the identified cytomegalovirus-associated TCR beta chains were confirmed in vitro to be specific for cytomegalovirus antigens. Over 15 rarely observed V segments, including chromosome 9 orphons, were excluded from the earlier analysis of some 590 of the donors because counts were too low. In a later genetic analysis, fewer N-insertions in productive TCRs were reported among donors in an Asian-associated ancestry cluster than the roughly 640-donor mean. Because HLA typing was missing for some donors at each locus, association tests included only the typed subset. In an earlier analysis of some 550 of the donors, most TCR beta V segments were observed in productive rearrangements about 87% or about 30% of the time, broadly matching IMGT annotations. In a later analysis, most CMV-associated TCR beta chains were found to appear HLA-restricted, with HLA associations seemingly driven largely by CMV exposure. The classifier was reported to diagnose cytomegalovirus status with high specificity and sensitivity in both the original and validation cohorts. According to a later analysis, parvovirus B19, influenza, CMV and Epstein-Barr virus appeared linked to several top co-occurrence clusters. Linkage disequilibrium might explain the correlated functional status among segregating V segments, but an unknown experimental factor could not be ruled out. In a later analysis, 16,951 TCR beta sequences were associated with specific HLA alleles at a false discovery rate of 0.05.

Libraries were constructed by the immunoSEQ multiplex PCR assay. The multiplex PCR relied on a mix of 60 forward primers for TCR Vbeta segments and 13 reverse primers for TCR Jbeta segments. The CDR3 region of rearranged TCR beta genes was amplified from genomic DNA with a multiplex PCR assay. The amplified TCR beta libraries were sequenced on the Illumina HiSeq System as 87-base-pair reads. Turning to the authors' computational methods: A later analysis tallied around 80 million unique TCR beta chains across the 550 to 850 repertoires, and approximately 12 million of those chains were shared by two or more donors. Raw reads were error-corrected and collapsed into unique sequences with a nearest-neighbor algorithm that merged closely related sequences to remove PCR and sequencing errors. CDR3 sequences were aligned to IMGT reference sequences to assign V, D and J gene segments. For a sequence to be retained, a match of at least six nucleotides was required to both a V gene segment and a J gene segment. Rearrangements were called productive when the CDR3 lacked stop codons and stayed in frame with V and J; all others were non-productive. Following IMGT convention, CDR3 was defined as the stretch from the second conserved V-encoded cysteine up to the conserved J-encoded phenylalanine. In an earlier analysis of around 540 of the donors, sequences lacking an unambiguous match to a single V gene segment were excluded. An earlier analysis of about 600 of the donors called V segments functional above 56.7% productive rearrangements and segregating when the between-donor standard deviation exceeded 5%. A statistical classification framework was built to diagnose cytomegalovirus status from the catalog of TCR beta chain sequences. A later analysis assigned V and J genes by comparing TCR nucleotide sequences with IMGT/GENE-DB human TR gene sequences. A later analysis assigned CDR3 sequences and most-parsimonious VDJ recombination scenarios with the TCRdist pipeline. In a later analysis, every TCR beta chain was defined by the combination of its CDR3 amino acid sequence and its V-gene family, and reads without a unique V-gene family were dropped. To address suspected cross-contamination and a sequencing artifact, a later analysis removed around 600 highly shared, low-generation-probability nucleotide sequences. For each public chain, a later analysis derived a clonal expansion index from normalized ranks of inferred template counts within each repertoire. In a later analysis, generation probabilities were computed with a VDJ recombination model fitted to out-of-frame rearrangements, and the resulting probabilities were checked against IGoR. A later analysis scored TCR-TCR, TCR-HLA and TCR-CMV co-occurrence with hypergeometric tests, applying a repertoire-size bias correction to TCR pairs. To estimate false discovery rates, a later analysis permuted the HLA or CMV assignments 20 times. A later analysis grouped co-occurring TCRs with DBSCAN, adding TCRdist sequence similarity when clustering within HLA-allele-positive subsets. Repertoires with fewer than 30,000 or more than 120,000 public chains, plus five repertoires with anomalous nucleotide sharing, were excluded from co-occurrence clustering. TCRdb's version of the immuneACCESS table is confined to in-frame rearrangements and falls short of the full clone set. An unresolved V gene accounts for under half of the shortfall where checked; the remainder is of unknown origin. V, J and clone size are those of that table, while D and trimming were read from the DNA. The table kept for this sample lists roughly 73,000 clones. The ten biggest clones cover roughly 13% of the sample.

The rearrangement joined TRBV11-2 to TRBJ2-2; TRBD1 lines up with 10 middle nucleotides. Sequencing used PBMCs. This sequence was found in a man between 45 and 60 years old in good health and CMV-seropositive. The nucleotide sequence reads TGTGCCAGCAGAACCCTGAGGGACAGGGGTAACACCGGGGAGCTGTTTTTT. It translates as CASRTLRDRGNTGELFF. The full variable domain, with segments outside the CDR3 supplied by the reference TRBV11-2 and TRBJ2-2 proteins, appears as EAGVAQSPRYKIIEKRQSVAFWCNPISGHATLYWYQQILGQGPKLLIQFQNNGVVDDSQLPKDRFSAERLKGVDSTLKIQPAKLEDSAVYLCASRTLRDRGNTGELFFGEGSRLTVL.